One and the same sample provided the 12 T cell receptor beta chains below, sequenced in a study of blood T cell repertoires in COVID-19. Profiled with immunoSEQ multiplex PCR; TCRdb holds only in-frame clones, not every one. The sample has around 300,000 clones, about 90% seen once. Input material: peripheral blood. Source of these receptors: a woman aged 25 to 39 who had recovered from COVID-19.

The V and J genes are TRBV28 and TRBJ2-2, with 11 bases fitting TRBD2. CDR1 and CDR2 from the germline V gene are MDHEN and SYDVKM. The trim removed 7 bases at V and 6 bases at J, leaving 4 bases unmatched. This CDR3 contains 14 residues. CDR3 nucleotides: TGTGCCAGCACCGTAGCGGGAGGGTCCGGGGAGCTGTTTTTT. This translates into CASTVAGGSGELFF.

The rearrangement uses TRBV25-1 and TRBJ1-4; 9 bases line up with TRBD1. This CDR3 is 16 amino acids long. Per germline, CDR1 MGHDK and CDR2 SYGVNS. J was trimmed by 0 bases and V by 4 bases; bases with no gene match: 3. This CDR3 reads CASSAGQGATNEKLFF. DNA for the CDR3: TGTGCCAGCAGTGCGGGACAGGGTGCAACTAATGAAAAACTGTTTTTT.

The chain employs TRBV3-1 (or the pseudogene TRBV3-2) and TRBJ1-1, with D hard to call. Germline V gene sequence: CDR1 LGHDT, CDR2 YNNKEL (reference sequence). Trimming left V 5 bases short and J 8 bases short, with 12 bases between. This CDR3 has 12 amino acids. CDR3 residues: CASSSRTEEAFF. Written as DNA, the CDR3 is TGTGCCAGCAGCTCCCGAACCGAGGAAGCTTTCTTT.

This chain uses TRBV4-3 with TRBJ2-4; possible D gene TRBD2, 5 bases. In germline, CDR1 is LGHNA, CDR2 YSLEER. Trimming removed 1 base at V and 8 bases at J, with 12 bases between. The CDR3 sequence is 14 residues long. The CDR3 region is CASSQGTDLDIQYF. For the CDR3, the DNA is TGCGCCAGCAGCCAAGGGACGGACTTGGACATTCAGTACTTC.

The rearrangement joins TRBV19 to TRBJ1-1; possible D gene TRBD1, 6 bases. The germline V gene encodes CDR1 LNHDA and CDR2 SQIVND (reference sequence). Trimming removed 3 bases from V and 2 bases from J, with 7 bases in between. This CDR3 has 13 amino acids. As DNA, the CDR3 is TGTGCCAGTAGTATTGGGACAAACACTGAAGCTTTCTTT. It codes for CASSIGTNTEAFF.

The chain recombines TRBV4-3 with TRBJ2-3; 7 positions agree with TRBD2. This CDR3 has 15 amino acids. Germline assignment: CDR1 LGHNA and CDR2 YSLEER. Trimming took 1 base from V and 2 from J; bases not matched to a gene: 3. For the CDR3, the DNA is TGCGCCAGCAGCCAAGGAAGCGGGGCCACAGATACGCAGTATTTT. Amino acid sequence: CASSQGSGATDTQYF.

The CDR3 region is CASKNSGRDTQYF. Written as DNA, the CDR3 is TGTGCCAGCAAGAATAGCGGGAGAGATACGCAGTATTTT. This rearrangement joins TRBV6-5 to TRBJ2-3; 9 nucleotides line up with TRBD2. From germline, CDR1 is MNHEY and CDR2 SVGAGI. J gave up 5 bases and V 7 bases, and 4 bases lay outside the gene matches. CDR3 length equals 13 residues.

The rearrangement links TRBV5-6 to TRBJ1-2; 12 bases fit TRBD1. The CDR3 extends over 16 amino acids. CDR1 is SGHDT, CDR2 YYEEEE, per germline. Trimming took 3 bases from V and 8 from J; bases not matched to a gene: 11. In DNA form, the CDR3 reads TGTGCCAGCAGCTGGACCCGGGACAGGGGGCTCGGCGGCTACACCTTC. As protein: CASSWTRDRGLGGYTF. The full variable domain, with the rest looked up from reference TRBV5-6 and TRBJ1-2, is DAGVTQSPTHLIKTRGQQVTLRCSPKSGHDTVSWYQQALGQGPQFIFQYYEEEERQRGNFPDRFSGHQFPNYSSELNVNALLLGDSALYLCASSWTRDRGLGGYTFGSGTRLTVV.

This sequence joins TRBV6-4 and TRBJ2-3, with 9 bases that match TRBD2. V dropped 7 bases and J dropped 4; count of bases not matched to a gene: 12. Germline values: CDR1 MRHNA, CDR2 SNTAGT. The CDR3 is 16 residues long. CDR3 in DNA: TGTGCCAGCATGCCAACTAGCGGGCGAGGGGCAGATACGCAGTATTTT. Its translation: CASMPTSGRGADTQYF.

The genes are TRBV11-2 and TRBJ2-1; TRBD2 agrees at 11 bases. Trimming at V came to 3 bases and at J to 1 base, leaving 5 bases not matched to a gene. This CDR3 has 17 residues. Germline values: CDR1 SGHAT, CDR2 FQNNGV. The DNA of the CDR3 is TGTGCCAGCAGCTTCGGACTAGCGGGCAAGTCCTACAATGAGCAGTTCTTC. Translation: CASSFGLAGKSYNEQFF.

The chain uses TRBV29-1 and TRBJ1-4; D gene ambiguous. The CDR3 runs to 13 residues. Between the trimmed V and J ends, which lost 4 bases and 4 bases, there was a span of 10 bases. Germline CDR1 and CDR2: SQVTM and ANQGSEA. In DNA, the CDR3 is TGCAGCGTTGGCTATAGAAATAATGAAAAACTGTTTTTT. This codes for CSVGYRNNEKLFF.

V usage is TRBV3-1 (or the pseudogene TRBV3-2) and J usage is TRBJ2-2, with 7 positions matching TRBD1. Germline trimming cut 2 bases from V and 7 bases from J; bases unmatched to any gene: 7. CDR1 and CDR2 from the germline V gene are LGHDT and YNNKEL (reference sequence). CDR3 length: 15 amino acids. The CDR3 DNA reads as TGTGCCAGCAGCCAAATCGTACAGGGGAGCGGGGAGCTGTTTTTT. This gives the protein CASSQIVQGSGELFF.